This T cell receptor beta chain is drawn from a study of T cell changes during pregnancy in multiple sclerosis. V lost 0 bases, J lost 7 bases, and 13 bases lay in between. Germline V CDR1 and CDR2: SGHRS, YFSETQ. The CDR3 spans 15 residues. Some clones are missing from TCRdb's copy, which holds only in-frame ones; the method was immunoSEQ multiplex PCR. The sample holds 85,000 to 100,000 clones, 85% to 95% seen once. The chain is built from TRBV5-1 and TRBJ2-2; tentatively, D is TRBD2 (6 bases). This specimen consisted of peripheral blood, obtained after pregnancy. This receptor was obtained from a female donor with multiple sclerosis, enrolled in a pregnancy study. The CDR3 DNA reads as TGCGCCAGCAGCTTGGCCGGGGACTTAGGCGGGGAGCTGTTTTTT. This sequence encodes CASSLAGDLGGELFF.